A single sample gave rise to the 17 T cell receptor beta chains below, sequenced in a study of shared clonotypes between healthy human individuals. The naive CD8 population came from CD45RO-negative cells selected for CCR7, without terminally differentiated effector memory CD45RA+ cells. Generated by immunoSEQ multiplex PCR, the TCRdb table keeps only in-frame clones and is missing some. The sample shows some 1,900,000 clones, about 95% of them seen only once. Sequencing was carried out using naive CD8+ T cells sorted from blood. These receptors all stem from a man aged 18 to 29 in good health.

The rearrangement uses TRBV30 and TRBJ2-4; D ambiguous. Germline CDR1 reads GTSNPN; CDR2 reads SVGIG (reference sequence). V was shortened by 2 bases and J by 3 bases, with 11 bases between the two germline ends. The CDR3 covers 14 residues. The CDR3 bases are TGTGCCTGGAGTCCTGACGACGTCAAAAACATTCAGTACTTC. Residues: CAWSPDDVKNIQYF.

The rearrangement links TRBV19 to TRBJ2-7, with 14 nucleotides matching TRBD2. CDR3 length: 15 amino acids. The germline gives CDR1 LNHDA, CDR2 SQIVND (reference sequence). Trimming cost V 5 bases and J 9 bases; bases outside gene matches: 9. The CDR3 region is CASSPGLAGGYGQYF. CDR3 DNA sequence: TGTGCCAGTAGTCCCGGACTAGCGGGGGGATATGGGCAGTACTTC.

The V call is TRBV5-1, the J call TRBJ1-1; TRBD1 is a possible D gene (5 bases). CDR1 SGHRS and CDR2 YFSETQ come from the germline V gene. V gave up 0 bases and J gave up 8 bases, with 14 bases separating them. This CDR3 has 14 amino acids. This CDR3 reads CASSLDRSQREAFF. The CDR3 bases are TGCGCCAGCAGCTTGGACAGGAGCCAACGGGAAGCTTTCTTT.

CDR3 residues: CASASPGAGPGSPLHF. The CDR3 nucleotides are TGTGCCAGCGCGTCTCCGGGGGCAGGGCCGGGTTCACCCCTCCACTTT. This chain joins TRBV9 and TRBJ1-6, with a tentative D call TRBD1 (6 bases). The V gene lost 7 bases and the J gene lost 9 bases, with 23 bases spanning the gap. The germline V gene has CDR1 SGDLS and CDR2 YYNGEE. The CDR3 is 16 residues long.

This sequence joins TRBV30 and TRBJ1-1, with D perhaps TRBD1 (5 bases). From germline, CDR1 is GTSNPN and CDR2 SVGIG (reference sequence). The CDR3 has 13 amino acids. The germline V and J ends were trimmed by 5 bases and 1 base, with 11 bases remaining between them. This CDR3 is CAWGGTANTEAFF. The CDR3 bases are TGTGCCTGGGGCGGGACGGCGAACACTGAAGCTTTCTTT. Supplemented by reference TRBV30 and TRBJ1-1, the full variable domain reads SQTIHQWPATLVQPVGSPLSLECTVEGTSNPNLYWYRQAAGRGLQLLFYSVGIGQISSEVPQNLSASRPQDRQFILSSKKLLLSDSGFYLCAWGGTANTEAFFGQGTRLTVV.

The genes are TRBV14 and TRBJ2-1, with D tentatively TRBD1 (5 bases). Germline values: CDR1 SGHDN, CDR2 FVKESK. The CDR3 has 15 amino acids. Trimming took off 0 bases at V and 6 bases at J, with 12 bases between the two ends. The CDR3 region is CASSQEQGWVNEQFF. DNA for the CDR3: TGTGCCAGCAGCCAAGAGCAGGGATGGGTCAATGAGCAGTTCTTC.

Comments on this clone: Other DNA sequences from this sample encode an identical CDR3 as well. The V call is TRBV28, the J call TRBJ2-7; D remains unclear. Trimming removed 3 bases at V and 5 bases at J, with 11 bases between. Germline CDR1 and CDR2: MDHEN and SYDVKM. The CDR3 has 13 amino acids. DNA of the CDR3: TGTGCCAGCAGTTTCCGCCTGGGCGACGAGCAGTACTTC. This translates into CASSFRLGDEQYF.

This chain links TRBV2 with TRBJ1-2; D is possibly TRBD1 (6 bases). Per germline, CDR1 SNHLY and CDR2 FYNNEI. V gave up 1 base and J gave up 6 bases, with 18 bases separating them. The CDR3 spans 16 residues. The CDR3 DNA sequence: TGTGCCAGCAGTGAAGTGCGTGGCAGGGGAGTTAATGGCTACACCTTC. Translated: CASSEVRGRGVNGYTF.

The chain couples TRBV2 to TRBJ2-7; weak D call: TRBD1 (5 bases). V lost 1 base to trimming and J lost 2 bases, with 12 bases between them. Germline V lookup: CDR1 SNHLY, CDR2 FYNNEI. This CDR3 has 15 residues. The CDR3 DNA reads TGTGCCAGCAGTGAAGGATTAGGGGTAACCTACGAGCAGTACTTC. It specifies CASSEGLGVTYEQYF.

V is TRBV27 and J is TRBJ2-3; maybe TRBD2 (6 bases). The V and J ends lost 9 bases and 2 bases respectively, with 15 bases between them. The CDR3 sequence is 14 residues long. Per the germline V gene, CDR1 is MNHEY and CDR2 is SMNVEV (reference sequence). The CDR3 nucleotides are TGTGCCAGTTGCCGGGACTTTTACACAGATACGCAGTATTTT. Translation: CASCRDFYTDTQYF.

V is TRBV5-6 and J is TRBJ1-5; 10 positions agree with TRBD1. J gave up 1 base and V 4 bases, and 11 bases lay outside the gene matches. This CDR3 has 18 amino acids. Looked up from germline, CDR1 is SGHDT and CDR2 is YYEEEE. In DNA form, the CDR3 reads TGTGCCAGCAGCCCGATGGGCGGACAGGGGGGCAGCAATCAGCCCCAGCATTTT. This encodes CASSPMGGQGGSNQPQHF. The full variable domain, rest sourced from reference TRBV5-6 and TRBJ1-5, is DAGVTQSPTHLIKTRGQQVTLRCSPKSGHDTVSWYQQALGQGPQFIFQYYEEEERQRGNFPDRFSGHQFPNYSSELNVNALLLGDSALYLCASSPMGGQGGSNQPQHFGDGTRLSIL.

This clone was seen just once. The J gene is TRBJ1-3, the V gene TRBV6-1; D call uncertain. The germline V gene has CDR1 MNHNS and CDR2 SASEGT. Trimming took off 2 bases at V and 2 bases at J, with 7 bases between the two ends. CDR3 size: 14 residues. The CDR3 DNA sequence: TGTGCCAGCAGTGAATGGATGACTGGAAACACCATATATTTT. Translated: CASSEWMTGNTIYF.

The chain combines TRBV29-1 with TRBJ1-1, with 7 bases fitting TRBD1. The V and J ends lost 6 bases and 2 bases, in that order; junction bases with no gene match: 9. This CDR3 region has 14 residues. Germline values: CDR1 SQVTM, CDR2 ANQGSEA. Here the CDR3 DNA reads TGCAGCGTGGGAACCCAGGGGGTAAACACTGAAGCTTTCTTT. Protein sequence: CSVGTQGVNTEAFF.

CDR3 DNA: TGCGCCAGCAGCCAGATGGGGGGGGGTCCCGCCTACAATGAGCAGTTCTTC. This sequence encodes CASSQMGGGPAYNEQFF. V usage is TRBV4-1 and J usage is TRBJ2-1; 7 bases are a match to TRBD2. Unmatched junction bases numbered 10, after V lost 3 bases and J lost 2 bases. CDR3 size: 17 residues. Germline V gives CDR1 MGHRA, CDR2 YSYEKL.

The chain employs TRBV2 and TRBJ2-5, with D uncertain. V dropped 0 bases and J dropped 1 base, with 18 bases sitting between them. The CDR3 spans 18 residues. Germline values: CDR1 SNHLY, CDR2 FYNNEI. This CDR3 reads CASSEADYLTDFQETQYF. CDR3 DNA sequence: TGTGCCAGCAGTGAAGCGGATTACCTAACAGACTTCCAAGAGACCCAGTACTTC.

The V and J genes are TRBV2 and TRBJ2-7; D gene ambiguous. The CDR3 is 13 residues long. CDR1 is SNHLY, CDR2 FYNNEI, per germline. Between the trimmed V and J ends, which lost 6 bases and 4 bases, there was a span of 13 bases. CDR3: CASSSSMGYEQYF. In DNA, the CDR3 is TGTGCCAGCAGCTCGAGTATGGGTTACGAGCAGTACTTC.

CDR3 residues: CASSLLAVDEQFF. The DNA for the CDR3 is TGTGCCAGCAGCTTACTAGCGGTCGATGAGCAGTTCTTC. This chain joins TRBV5-4 and TRBJ2-1, with TRBD2 identical over 8 bases. The V gene's germline CDR1 is SGHNT and CDR2 YYREEE (reference sequence). The CDR3 runs 13 residues. V gave up 2 bases and J gave up 8 bases; unmatched junction bases: 3. Filled out from reference TRBV5-4 and TRBJ2-1, the complete variable domain reads ETGVTQSPTHLIKTRGQQVTLRCSSQSGHNTVSWYQQALGQGPQFIFQYYREEENGRGNFPPRFSGLQFPNYSSELNVNALELDDSALYLCASSLLAVDEQFFGPGTRLTVL.